The clone carrying this T cell receptor beta chain was seen once. The source of the sample is a study of blood T cell repertoires in COVID-19. Overall study: COVID-19 samples, acute and convalescent, were from the United States, Italy and Spain.

In the study's own analysis: The authors estimated nucleated cell counts from reference gene primer amplification. The table came from immunoSEQ multiplex PCR; TCRdb's copy has only in-frame clones and leaves some out. The V and J calls and clone size come from that table; D and trimming were worked out from the DNA. Of about 670,000 clones in the sample, 75% to 90% were seen once. Sequenced sample: peripheral blood. The source of this sequence is a woman in her late teens or twenties with acute or convalescent COVID-19.

In DNA, the CDR3 is TGTGCCAGCAGCTCCCAACAGGGAAGCAATCAGCCCCAGCATTTT. Protein product: CASSSQQGSNQPQHF. The gene calls are TRBV7-2 and TRBJ1-5; D possibly corresponds to TRBD1 (6 bases). The CDR3 extends over 15 amino acids. Germline CDR1 reads SGHTA; CDR2 reads FQGNSA. V was trimmed by 4 bases and J by 1 base, leaving 11 bases between them.